The rows below give T cell receptor beta chains drawn from one sample of a study of T cell responses to AZD1222 COVID-19 vaccine. The protocol was immunoSEQ multiplex PCR, while the TCRdb copy is restricted to in-frame clones and leaves out a portion. The sample has 150,000 to 200,000 clones, around 90% seen once. The source material was peripheral blood, sampled 28 days after the second AZD1222 dose. These receptors came from an adult who received the AZD1222 COVID-19 vaccine. Each CDR3 is given with its conserved first and last residue. The D gene is left open where the match is weak. Part of the rows lack a size; the others show once, few, many or a class for expanded clones.

V: TRBV4-2
D: NA
J: TRBJ2-5
size: NA
DNA: TGTGCCAGCAGCCAAACCGGGACATTGCCCGAGCCCCAGTACTTC
CDR3: CASSQTGTLPEPQYF

V: TRBV2
D: NA
J: TRBJ1-2
size: once
DNA: TGTGCCAGCAGTGCGGCACAGGGTCCCTATGGCTACACCTTC
CDR3: CASSAAQGPYGYTF

V: TRBV6-5
D: NA
J: TRBJ1-5
size: once
DNA: TGTGCCAGCAGTTACTCTCAGCCTAGCAATCAGCCCCAGCATTTT
CDR3: CASSYSQPSNQPQHF

V: TRBV27
D: TRBD1
J: TRBJ1-6
size: NA
DNA: TGTGCCAGCCGATGGGGGGACAGGCCCTATAATTCACCCCTCCACTTT
CDR3: CASRWGDRPYNSPLHF

V: TRBV3-1/TRBV3-2
D: TRBD2
J: TRBJ2-1
size: NA
DNA: TGTGCCAGCAGCCACACTAGCGTTGAGCAGTTCTTC
CDR3: CASSHTSVEQFF

V: TRBV5-4
D: NA
J: TRBJ1-2
size: NA
DNA: TGTGCCAGCAGCTTGGATGGACAGTCCGGTGATGGCTACACCTTC
CDR3: CASSLDGQSGDGYTF

V: TRBV7-3
D: NA
J: TRBJ2-1
size: NA
DNA: TGTGCCAGCAGCTTAACCAAGGGAGAGCAGTTCTTC
CDR3: CASSLTKGEQFF

V: TRBV13
D: NA
J: TRBJ1-6
size: NA
DNA: TGTGCCAGCAGCTTAGCAGGGCCTTCTAATTCACCCCTCCACTTT
CDR3: CASSLAGPSNSPLHF

V: TRBV7-2
D: NA
J: TRBJ1-2
size: NA
DNA: TGTGCCAGCAGCTTGCAGGACGCCTCAAACAAAGGGGGCTACACCTTC
CDR3: CASSLQDASNKGGYTF

V: TRBV2
D: NA
J: TRBJ2-2
size: NA
DNA: TGTGCCAGCAGTGAGCTGGCCCCGGGCACCGGGGAGCTGTTTTTT
CDR3: CASSELAPGTGELFF

V: TRBV3-1/TRBV3-2
D: NA
J: TRBJ1-4
size: NA
DNA: TGTGCCAGCAGCCTCCGTGTCCCAACTAATGAAAAACTGTTTTTT
CDR3: CASSLRVPTNEKLFF

V: TRBV18
D: TRBD2
J: TRBJ2-5
size: NA
DNA: TGTGCCAGCTCACCACCTAGCGGGGGAGAGACCCAGTACTTC
CDR3: CASSPPSGGETQYF

V: TRBV7-2
D: NA
J: TRBJ2-1
size: NA
DNA: TGTGCCAGCAGCCTTCATAATGAGCAGTTCTTC
CDR3: CASSLHNEQFF

V: TRBV10-1
D: NA
J: TRBJ1-5
size: NA
DNA: TGCGCCAGCGAAAAAGGGAGGATTATATGTAGCAATCAGCCCCAGCATTTT
CDR3: CASEKGRIICSNQPQHF

V: TRBV5-4
D: TRBD1
J: TRBJ1-6
size: NA
DNA: TGTGCCAGCAGCCAGGGACAGGTTGGGCACTCACCCCTCCACTTT
CDR3: CASSQGQVGHSPLHF

V: TRBV11-2
D: TRBD2
J: TRBJ2-3
size: NA
DNA: TGTGCCAGCAGCTCTGGAGCGGGAGGCGGCACAGATACGCAGTATTTT
CDR3: CASSSGAGGGTDTQYF

V: TRBV7-8
D: TRBD1
J: TRBJ1-2
size: NA
DNA: TGTGCCAGCAGTCAGCGGACAGGGGGGAGCTACACCTTC
CDR3: CASSQRTGGSYTF

V: TRBV11-2
D: NA
J: TRBJ2-7
size: NA
DNA: TGTGCCAGCAGCTTAGTCTCAGGGTGGTCCGAGCAGTACTTC
CDR3: CASSLVSGWSEQYF

V: TRBV5-1
D: TRBD1
J: TRBJ2-3
size: NA
DNA: TGCGCCAGCAGCTTGGTGGGGCCCGGACAGGGCCCAGATACGCAGTATTTT
CDR3: CASSLVGPGQGPDTQYF

V: TRBV11-3
D: NA
J: TRBJ2-1
size: NA
DNA: TGTGCCAGCAGCTCCACCAAGCGGTGGGGAGACAATGAGCAGTTCTTC
CDR3: CASSSTKRWGDNEQFF

V: TRBV6-5
D: TRBD2
J: TRBJ2-3
size: NA
DNA: TGTGCCAGCACATCCGGGACTAGAGGAGCAGATACGCAGTATTTT
CDR3: CASTSGTRGADTQYF

V: TRBV10-1
D: TRBD1
J: TRBJ1-2
size: NA
DNA: TGCGCCAGCATTCAGGGGGGCTATGGCTACACCTTC
CDR3: CASIQGGYGYTF

V: TRBV11-2
D: NA
J: TRBJ2-7
size: NA
DNA: TGTGCCAGCAGCATCTGGGCTAGAGAGCAGTACTTC
CDR3: CASSIWAREQYF

V: TRBV27
D: NA
J: TRBJ1-5
size: once
DNA: TGTGCCAGCAGTTTTCGACAGAAGAATCAGCCCCAGCATTTT
CDR3: CASSFRQKNQPQHF

V: TRBV6-5
D: TRBD1
J: TRBJ1-2
size: once
DNA: TGTGCCAGCAGTTATTCACAGGGGGCTCAGGGCTACACCTTC
CDR3: CASSYSQGAQGYTF